This T cell receptor (beta chain) was identified in a study of CD8+ T cells in alopecia areata. Overall study context: Dosing with tofacitinib proceeded for 6 to 18 months, followed by 6 months off drug.

The V end was cut by 6 bases, the J end by 5 bases, with 17 bases between. Germline assignment: CDR1 SGHDT and CDR2 YYEEEE. This CDR3 region has 15 residues. Study findings and constraints: Scalp sequencing also captures normal skin's resident alphabeta T cells. Tofacitinib did not eliminate many expanded lesional clones from scalp or blood.

This sample's treatment: oral pan-JAK inhibitor, 5-10 mg twice daily. Sequencing templates came from extracted RNA that was reverse transcribed into cDNA. Assay used: immunoSEQ multiplex PCR; TCRdb lists only in-frame clones, some missing. The data contain 150,000 to 200,000 clones, 60% of them seen just once; the ten biggest clones take up just over 1%. On this clone: Its specificity is not known.

The chain couples TRBV5-6 to TRBJ2-2; D might be TRBD2 (6 bases). Here the sequenced sample was CD4+ T cells sorted from blood, taken at week 24, from a patient treated with tofacitinib. This clonotype originated in a human donor with alopecia areata. CDR3 region: CASTSGGVRTGELFF. The CDR3, as DNA: TGTGCCAGCACCAGCGGAGGGGTTCGGACCGGGGAGCTGTTTTTT. The full variable domain, with the rest looked up from reference TRBV5-6 and TRBJ2-2, is DAGVTQSPTHLIKTRGQQVTLRCSPKSGHDTVSWYQQALGQGPQFIFQYYEEEERQRGNFPDRFSGHQFPNYSSELNVNALLLGDSALYLCASTSGGVRTGELFFGEGSRLTVL.